This T cell receptor beta chain was captured by sequencing in a study of blood T cell repertoires in COVID-19. On the study more broadly: Material from acute and convalescent COVID-19 was sourced from the United States, Italy and Spain. PBMCs, B-cell-depleted T cells, or T cells provided the cDNA or gDNA that made up the material.

The CDR3 is 15 amino acids. V dropped 3 bases and J dropped 3 bases, with 13 bases sitting between them. Germline assignment: CDR1 LNHDA and CDR2 SQIVND (reference sequence). Original methodology: Amplification with reference gene primers provided the estimates of nucleated cell counts. TCRdb keeps only in-frame clones here, not all; method: immunoSEQ multiplex PCR. V and J calls and clone size are copied from that table; D and trimming were computed from the DNA. The table has some 150,000 clones, 88% seen once. Source material: peripheral blood. This clonotype originated in a woman between 55 and 75 years old with acute or convalescent COVID-19. The chain is built from TRBV19 and TRBJ2-3; the D gene is possibly TRBD2 (6 bases). CDR3 nucleotide sequence: TGTGCCAGTAGTATGATGGGGGGTAAAACAGATACGCAGTATTTT. Its protein is CASSMMGGKTDTQYF.